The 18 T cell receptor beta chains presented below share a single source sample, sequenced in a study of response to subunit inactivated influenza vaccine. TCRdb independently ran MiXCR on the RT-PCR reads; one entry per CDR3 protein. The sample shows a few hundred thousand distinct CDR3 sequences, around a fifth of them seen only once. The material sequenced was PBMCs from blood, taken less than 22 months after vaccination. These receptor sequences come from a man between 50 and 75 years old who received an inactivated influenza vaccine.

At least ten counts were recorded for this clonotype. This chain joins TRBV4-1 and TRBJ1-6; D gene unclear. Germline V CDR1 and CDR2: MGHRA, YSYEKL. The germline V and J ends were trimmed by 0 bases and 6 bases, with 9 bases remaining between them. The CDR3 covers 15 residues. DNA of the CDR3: TGCGCCAGCAGCCAAGAGAGCGACCCTAATTCACCCCTCCACTTT. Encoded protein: CASSQESDPNSPLHF.

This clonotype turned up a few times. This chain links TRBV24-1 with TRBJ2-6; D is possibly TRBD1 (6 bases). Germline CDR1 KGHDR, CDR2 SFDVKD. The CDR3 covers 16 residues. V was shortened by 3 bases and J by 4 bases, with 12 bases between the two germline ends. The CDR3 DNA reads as TGTGCCACCAGTGATACTTACAGGGACGGGGCCAACGTCCTGACTTTC. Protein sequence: CATSDTYRDGANVLTF.

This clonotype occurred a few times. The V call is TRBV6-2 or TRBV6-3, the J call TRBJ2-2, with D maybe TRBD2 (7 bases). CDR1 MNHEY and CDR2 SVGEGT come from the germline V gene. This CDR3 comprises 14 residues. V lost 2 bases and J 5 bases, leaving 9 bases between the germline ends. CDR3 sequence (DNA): TGTGCCAGCAGTTACGCGGGGGCAACCGGGGAGCTGTTTTTT. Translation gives CASSYAGATGELFF.

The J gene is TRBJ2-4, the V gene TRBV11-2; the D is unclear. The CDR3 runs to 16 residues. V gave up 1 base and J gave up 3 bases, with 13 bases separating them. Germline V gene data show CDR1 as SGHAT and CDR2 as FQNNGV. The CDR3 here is CASSLGILAGKNIQYF. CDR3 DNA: TGTGCCAGCAGCTTAGGGATTTTAGCAGGCAAAAACATTCAGTACTTC.

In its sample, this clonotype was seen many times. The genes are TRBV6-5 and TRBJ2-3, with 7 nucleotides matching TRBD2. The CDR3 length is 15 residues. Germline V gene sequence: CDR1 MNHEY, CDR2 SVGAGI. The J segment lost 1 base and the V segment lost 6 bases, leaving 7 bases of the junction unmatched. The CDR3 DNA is TGTGCCAGCAGGTCCCGACTAGCTGGCACAGATACGCAGTATTTT. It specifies CASRSRLAGTDTQYF.

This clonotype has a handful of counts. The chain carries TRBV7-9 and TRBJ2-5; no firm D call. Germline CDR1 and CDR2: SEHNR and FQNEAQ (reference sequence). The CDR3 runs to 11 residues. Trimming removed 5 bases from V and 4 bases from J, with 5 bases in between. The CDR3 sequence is CASSRAETQYF. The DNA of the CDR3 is TGTGCCAGCAGCCGGGCAGAGACCCAGTACTTC.

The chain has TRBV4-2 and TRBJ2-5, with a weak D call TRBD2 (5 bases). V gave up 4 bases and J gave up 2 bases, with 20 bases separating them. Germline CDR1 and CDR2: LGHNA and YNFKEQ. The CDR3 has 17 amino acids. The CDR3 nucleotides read TGTGCCAGCAGCCCGACCCTTAAGCGGACTGAACAAGAGACCCAGTACTTC. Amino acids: CASSPTLKRTEQETQYF.

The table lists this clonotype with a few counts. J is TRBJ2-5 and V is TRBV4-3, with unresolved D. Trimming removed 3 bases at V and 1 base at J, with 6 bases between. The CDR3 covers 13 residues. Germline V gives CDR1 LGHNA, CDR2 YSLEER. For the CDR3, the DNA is TGCGCCAGCAGCCAGGCAGCCCAAGAGACCCAGTACTTC. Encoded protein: CASSQAAQETQYF.

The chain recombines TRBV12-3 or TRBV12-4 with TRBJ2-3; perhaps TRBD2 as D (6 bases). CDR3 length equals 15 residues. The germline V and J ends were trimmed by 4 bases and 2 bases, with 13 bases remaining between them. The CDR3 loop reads CASSSWTTNTDTQYF. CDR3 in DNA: TGTGCCAGCAGTTCGTGGACTACTAACACAGATACGCAGTATTTT.

CDR3 nucleotides: TGTGCCAGCAGCACCTGGGACTCCTATAATTCACCCCTCCACTTT. Amino acid sequence: CASSTWDSYNSPLHF. The V and J genes are TRBV7-9 and TRBJ1-6; D is undetermined. The V and J ends lost 5 bases and 0 bases respectively, with 8 bases between them. The germline V gene encodes CDR1 SEHNR and CDR2 FQNEAQ (reference sequence). The CDR3 runs 15 residues.

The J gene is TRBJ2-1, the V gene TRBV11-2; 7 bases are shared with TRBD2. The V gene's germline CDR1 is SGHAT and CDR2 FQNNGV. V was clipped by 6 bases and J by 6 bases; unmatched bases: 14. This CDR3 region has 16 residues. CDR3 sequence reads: CASSLGPGLSFNEQFF. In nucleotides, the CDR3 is TGTGCCAGCAGTTTGGGCCCGGGACTAAGCTTCAATGAGCAGTTCTTC.

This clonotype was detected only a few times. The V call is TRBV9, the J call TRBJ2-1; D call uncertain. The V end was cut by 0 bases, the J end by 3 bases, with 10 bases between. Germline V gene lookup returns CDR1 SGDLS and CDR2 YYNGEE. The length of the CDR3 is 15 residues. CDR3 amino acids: CASSVAGRSYNEQFF. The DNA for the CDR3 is TGTGCCAGCAGCGTAGCTGGCAGGAGCTACAATGAGCAGTTCTTC.

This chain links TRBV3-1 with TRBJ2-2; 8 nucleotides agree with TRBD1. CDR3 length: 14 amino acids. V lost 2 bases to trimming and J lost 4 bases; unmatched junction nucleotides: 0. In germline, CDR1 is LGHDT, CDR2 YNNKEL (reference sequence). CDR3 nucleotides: TGTGCCAGCAGCCAACAGGGGGCCACCGGGGAGCTGTTTTTT. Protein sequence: CASSQQGATGELFF.

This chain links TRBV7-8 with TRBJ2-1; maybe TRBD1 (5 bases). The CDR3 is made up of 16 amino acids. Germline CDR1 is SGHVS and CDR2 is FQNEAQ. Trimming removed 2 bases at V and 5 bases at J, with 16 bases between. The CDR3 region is CASSLLVRVVNNEQFF. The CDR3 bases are TGTGCCAGCAGCTTACTAGTCAGGGTGGTCAACAATGAGCAGTTCTTC.

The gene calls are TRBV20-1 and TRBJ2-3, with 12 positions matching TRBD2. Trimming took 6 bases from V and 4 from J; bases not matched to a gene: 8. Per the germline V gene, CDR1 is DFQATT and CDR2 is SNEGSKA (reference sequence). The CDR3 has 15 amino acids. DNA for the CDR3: TGCAGTGCACCTAGCGGGAGGGCCTGGGCAGATACGCAGTATTTT. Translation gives CSAPSGRAWADTQYF.

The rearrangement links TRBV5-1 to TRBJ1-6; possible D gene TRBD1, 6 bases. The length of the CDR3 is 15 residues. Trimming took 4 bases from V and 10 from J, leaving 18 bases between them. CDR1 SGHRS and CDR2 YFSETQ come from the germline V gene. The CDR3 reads CASSPEIPGTSPLHF. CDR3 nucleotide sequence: TGCGCCAGCAGCCCGGAAATCCCGGGGACATCACCCCTCCACTTT.

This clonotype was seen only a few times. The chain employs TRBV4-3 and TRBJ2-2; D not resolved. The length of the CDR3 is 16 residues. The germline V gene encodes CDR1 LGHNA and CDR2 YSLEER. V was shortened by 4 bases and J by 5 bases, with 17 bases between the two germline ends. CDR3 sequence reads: CASSLFMAAQTGELFF. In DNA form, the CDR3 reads TGCGCCAGCAGCCTTTTTATGGCGGCGCAAACCGGGGAGCTGTTTTTT.

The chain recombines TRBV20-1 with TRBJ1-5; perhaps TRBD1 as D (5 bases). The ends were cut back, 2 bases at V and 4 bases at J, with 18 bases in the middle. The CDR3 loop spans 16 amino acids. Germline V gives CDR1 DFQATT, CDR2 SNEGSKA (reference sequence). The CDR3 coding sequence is TGCAGTGCTAGATTGACAGATCTCTATCCAAATCAGCCCCAGCATTTT. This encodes CSARLTDLYPNQPQHF.